The clone carrying this TCR beta chain is categorized as medium-sized. The data were obtained in a study of early T cells in non-severe SARS-CoV-2 infection. Study as a whole: The study sequenced bulk RNA from unsorted whole blood, with chains unpaired.

This CDR3 region has 11 residues. Germline V CDR1 and CDR2: ENHRY, SYGVKD. V was clipped by 3 bases and J by 7 bases, with 7 bases between them. Attached unique molecular identifiers marked individual cDNA molecules. Each CDR3 protein gets one entry after TCRdb re-called the 5' RACE reads with MiXCR. The sample carries some 22,000 distinct CDR3 sequences, 4% recorded once. The origin of this receptor is an adult who was a healthcare worker with PCR-confirmed SARS-CoV-2 infection or an uninfected control (not recorded which). The sample comprised whole blood. The V gene is TRBV10-3, the J gene TRBJ2-7; D gene unclear. The CDR3 coding sequence is TGTGCCATCAGTGAATTGGGAGAGCAGTACTTC. Its translation: CAISELGEQYF.